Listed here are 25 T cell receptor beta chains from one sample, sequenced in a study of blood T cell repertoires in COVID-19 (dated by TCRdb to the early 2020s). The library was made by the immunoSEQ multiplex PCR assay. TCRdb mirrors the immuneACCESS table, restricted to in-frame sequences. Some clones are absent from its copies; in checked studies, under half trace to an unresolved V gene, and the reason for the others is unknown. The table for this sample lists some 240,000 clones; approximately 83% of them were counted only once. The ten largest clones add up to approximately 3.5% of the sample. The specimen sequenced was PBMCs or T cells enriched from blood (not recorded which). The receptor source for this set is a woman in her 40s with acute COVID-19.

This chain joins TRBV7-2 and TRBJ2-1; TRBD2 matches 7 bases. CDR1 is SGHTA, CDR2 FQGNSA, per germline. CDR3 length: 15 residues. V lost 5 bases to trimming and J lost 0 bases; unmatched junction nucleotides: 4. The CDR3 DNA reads TGTGCCAGCAGCGCCGTAGCGGGCTCCTACAATGAGCAGTTCTTC. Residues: CASSAVAGSYNEQFF.

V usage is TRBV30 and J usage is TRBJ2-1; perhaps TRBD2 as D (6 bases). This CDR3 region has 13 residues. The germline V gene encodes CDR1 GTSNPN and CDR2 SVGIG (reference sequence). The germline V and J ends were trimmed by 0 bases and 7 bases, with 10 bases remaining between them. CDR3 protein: CAWSVVRENEQFF. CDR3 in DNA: TGTGCCTGGAGTGTAGTCCGGGAGAATGAGCAGTTCTTC.

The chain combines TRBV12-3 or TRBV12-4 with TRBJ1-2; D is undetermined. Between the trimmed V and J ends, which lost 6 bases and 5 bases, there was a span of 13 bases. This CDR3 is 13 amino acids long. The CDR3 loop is CASRGLPRYGYTF. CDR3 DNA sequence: TGTGCCAGCAGGGGCCTACCCCGGTATGGCTACACCTTC.

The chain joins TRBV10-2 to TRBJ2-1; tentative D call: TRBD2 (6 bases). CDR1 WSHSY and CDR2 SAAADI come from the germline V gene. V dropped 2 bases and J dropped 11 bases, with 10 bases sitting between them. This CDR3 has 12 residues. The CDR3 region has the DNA TGCGCCAGCAGTGAGGGGAGGAGTCAGCAGTTCTTC. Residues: CASSEGRSQQFF.

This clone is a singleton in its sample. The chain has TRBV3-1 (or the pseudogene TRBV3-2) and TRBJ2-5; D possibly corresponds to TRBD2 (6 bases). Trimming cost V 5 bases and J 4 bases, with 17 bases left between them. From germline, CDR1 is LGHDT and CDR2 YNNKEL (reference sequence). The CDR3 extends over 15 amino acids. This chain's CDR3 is CASSYDGSNRETQYF. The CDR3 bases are TGTGCCAGCAGCTACGACGGGAGTAATCGAGAGACCCAGTACTTC.

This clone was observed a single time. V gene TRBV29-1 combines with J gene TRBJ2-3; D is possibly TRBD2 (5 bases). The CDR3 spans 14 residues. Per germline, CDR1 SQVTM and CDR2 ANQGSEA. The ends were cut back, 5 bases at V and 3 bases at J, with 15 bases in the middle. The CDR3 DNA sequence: TGCAGCGTTCTAAGCGGAGTTAGTACAGATACGCAGTATTTT. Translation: CSVLSGVSTDTQYF.

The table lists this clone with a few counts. In DNA form, the CDR3 reads TGTGCCTGGAATCCCGGGACAGGGGGCTTCGGAGCTTTCTTT. Its protein product is CAWNPGTGGFGAFF. This chain links TRBV30 with TRBJ1-1, with 12 bases fitting TRBD1. V lost 4 bases, J lost 10 bases, and 10 bases stayed unmatched. The CDR3 is made up of 14 amino acids. Germline V lookup: CDR1 GTSNPN, CDR2 SVGIG (reference sequence).

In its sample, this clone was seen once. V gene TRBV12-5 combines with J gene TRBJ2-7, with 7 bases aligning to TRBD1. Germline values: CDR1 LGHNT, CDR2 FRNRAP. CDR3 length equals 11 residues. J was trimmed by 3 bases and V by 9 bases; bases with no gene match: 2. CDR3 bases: TGTGCTAGCTCAGGGGGCTACGAGCAGTACTTC. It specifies CASSGGYEQYF.

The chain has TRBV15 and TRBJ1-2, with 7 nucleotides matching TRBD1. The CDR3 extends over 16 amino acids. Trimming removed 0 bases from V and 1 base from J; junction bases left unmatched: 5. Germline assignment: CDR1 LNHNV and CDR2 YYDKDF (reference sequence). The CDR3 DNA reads TGTGCCACCAGCAGAGACTCAGGGGGAGATAACTATGGCTACACCTTC. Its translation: CATSRDSGGDNYGYTF.

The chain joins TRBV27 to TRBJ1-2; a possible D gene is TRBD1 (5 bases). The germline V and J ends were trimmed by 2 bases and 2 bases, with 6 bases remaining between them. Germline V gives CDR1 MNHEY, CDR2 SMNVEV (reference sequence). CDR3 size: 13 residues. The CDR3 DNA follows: TGTGCCAGCAGTTTACGACAGAACTATGGCTACACCTTC. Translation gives CASSLRQNYGYTF.

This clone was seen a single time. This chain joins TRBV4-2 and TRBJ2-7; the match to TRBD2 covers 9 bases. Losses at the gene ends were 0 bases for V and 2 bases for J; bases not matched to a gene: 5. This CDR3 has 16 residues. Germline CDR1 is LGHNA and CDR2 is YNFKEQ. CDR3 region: CASSQDWTSAAYEQYF. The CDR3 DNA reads TGTGCCAGCAGCCAAGATTGGACTAGCGCAGCCTACGAGCAGTACTTC.

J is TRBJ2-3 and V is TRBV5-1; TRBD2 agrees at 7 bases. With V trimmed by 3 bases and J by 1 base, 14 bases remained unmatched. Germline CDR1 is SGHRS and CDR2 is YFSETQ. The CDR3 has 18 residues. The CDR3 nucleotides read TGCGCCAGCAGCTCCCCACGGATTCCGGGGGGAGGCACAGATACGCAGTATTTT. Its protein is CASSSPRIPGGGTDTQYF. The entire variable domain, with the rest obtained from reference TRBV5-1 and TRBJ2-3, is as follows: KAGVTQTPRYLIKTRGQQVTLSCSPISGHRSVSWYQQTPGQGLQFLFEYFSETQRNKGNFPGRFSGRQFSNSRSEMNVSTLELGDSALYLCASSSPRIPGGGTDTQYFGPGTRLTVL.

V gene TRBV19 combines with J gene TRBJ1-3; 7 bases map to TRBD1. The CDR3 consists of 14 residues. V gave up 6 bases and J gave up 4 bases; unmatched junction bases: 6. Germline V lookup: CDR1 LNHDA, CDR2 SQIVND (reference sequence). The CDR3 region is CASSDSGGGNTIYF. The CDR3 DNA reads TGTGCCAGTAGCGACTCAGGGGGAGGAAACACCATATATTTT.

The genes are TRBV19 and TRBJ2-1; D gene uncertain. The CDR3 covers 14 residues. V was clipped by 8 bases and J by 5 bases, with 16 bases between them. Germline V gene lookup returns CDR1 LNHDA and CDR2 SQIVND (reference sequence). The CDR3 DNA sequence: TGTGCCAGTTCCTCCCACCGCGGCAACAATGAGCAGTTCTTC. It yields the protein CASSSHRGNNEQFF.

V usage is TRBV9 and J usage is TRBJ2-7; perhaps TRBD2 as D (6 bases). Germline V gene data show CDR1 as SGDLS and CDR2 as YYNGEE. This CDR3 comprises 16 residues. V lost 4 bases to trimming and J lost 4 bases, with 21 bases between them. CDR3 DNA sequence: TGTGCCAGCAGCCAATTTTCTAGCGCCATCGGGTACGAGCAGTACTTC. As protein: CASSQFSSAIGYEQYF.

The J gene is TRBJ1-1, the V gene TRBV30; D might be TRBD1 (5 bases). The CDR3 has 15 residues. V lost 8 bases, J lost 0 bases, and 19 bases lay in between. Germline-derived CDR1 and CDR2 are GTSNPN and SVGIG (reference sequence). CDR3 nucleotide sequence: TGTGCCGGATTCCGACAGAAGTTTCTGAACACTGAAGCTTTCTTT. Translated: CAGFRQKFLNTEAFF.

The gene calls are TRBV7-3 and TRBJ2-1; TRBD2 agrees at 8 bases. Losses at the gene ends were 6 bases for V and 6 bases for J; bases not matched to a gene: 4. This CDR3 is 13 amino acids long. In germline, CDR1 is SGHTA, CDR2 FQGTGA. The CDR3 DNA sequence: TGTGCCAGCAGTTCGGGACTAGTCAATGAGCAGTTCTTC. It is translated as CASSSGLVNEQFF.

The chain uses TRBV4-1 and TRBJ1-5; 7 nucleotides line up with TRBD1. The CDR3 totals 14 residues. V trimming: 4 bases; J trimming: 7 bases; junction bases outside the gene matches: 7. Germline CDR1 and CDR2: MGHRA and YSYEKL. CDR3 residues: CASSLQGREQPQHF. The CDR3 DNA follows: TGCGCCAGCAGCCTACAGGGGCGGGAACAGCCCCAGCATTTT.

The CDR3, as DNA: TGCGCCAGCAGCTTGCCCTCCCTACTCAACACCGGGGAGCTGTTTTTT. Translating gives CASSLPSLLNTGELFF. This rearrangement joins TRBV5-1 to TRBJ2-2; D remains ambiguous. Trimming removed 1 base from V and 2 bases from J, with 12 bases in between. Germline values: CDR1 SGHRS, CDR2 YFSETQ. The CDR3 covers 16 residues.

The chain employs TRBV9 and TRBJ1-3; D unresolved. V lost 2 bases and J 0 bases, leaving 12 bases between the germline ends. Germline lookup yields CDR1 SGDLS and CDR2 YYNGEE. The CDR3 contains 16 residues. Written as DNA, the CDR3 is TGTGCCAGCAGCGTGGAGGACTCCTACTCTGGAAACACCATATATTTT. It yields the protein CASSVEDSYSGNTIYF.

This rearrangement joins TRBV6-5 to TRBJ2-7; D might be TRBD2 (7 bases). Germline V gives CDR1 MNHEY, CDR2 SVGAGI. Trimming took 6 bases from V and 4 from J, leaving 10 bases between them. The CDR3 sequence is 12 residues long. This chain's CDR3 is CASRGGGYEQYF. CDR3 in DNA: TGTGCCAGCAGGGGAGGGGGATACGAGCAGTACTTC.

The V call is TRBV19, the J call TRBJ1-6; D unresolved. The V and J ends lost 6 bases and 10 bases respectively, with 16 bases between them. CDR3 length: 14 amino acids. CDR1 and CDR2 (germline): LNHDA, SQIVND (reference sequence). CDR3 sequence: CASSLRGGSSPLHF. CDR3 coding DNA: TGTGCCAGTAGCCTGCGGGGAGGCAGCTCACCCCTCCACTTT.

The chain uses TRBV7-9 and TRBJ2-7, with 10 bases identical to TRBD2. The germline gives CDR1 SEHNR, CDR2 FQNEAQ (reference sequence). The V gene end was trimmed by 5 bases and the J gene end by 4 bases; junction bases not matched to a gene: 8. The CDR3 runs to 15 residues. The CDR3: CASSTRTSGAYEQYF. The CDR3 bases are TGTGCCAGCAGCACCCGGACTAGCGGAGCATACGAGCAGTACTTC. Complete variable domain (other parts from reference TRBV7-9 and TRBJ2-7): DTGVSQNPRHKITKRGQNVTFRCDPISEHNRLYWYRQTLGQGPEFLTYFQNEAQLEKSRLLSDRFSAERPKGSFSTLEIQRTEQGDSAMYLCASSTRTSGAYEQYFGPGTRLTVT.

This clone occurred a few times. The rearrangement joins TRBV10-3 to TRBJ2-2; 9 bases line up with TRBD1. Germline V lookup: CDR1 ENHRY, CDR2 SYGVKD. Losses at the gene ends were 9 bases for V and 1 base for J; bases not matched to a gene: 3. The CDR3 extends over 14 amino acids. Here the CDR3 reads CAMKGQGNTGELFF. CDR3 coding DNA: TGTGCCATGAAGGGACAGGGGAACACCGGGGAGCTGTTTTTT.

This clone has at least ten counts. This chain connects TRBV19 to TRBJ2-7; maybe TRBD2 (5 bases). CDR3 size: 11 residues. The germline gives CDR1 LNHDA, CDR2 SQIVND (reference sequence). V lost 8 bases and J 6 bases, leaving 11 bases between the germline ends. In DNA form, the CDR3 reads TGTGCCAGTGGAGGTCGTACCGAGCAGTACTTC. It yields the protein CASGGRTEQYF.